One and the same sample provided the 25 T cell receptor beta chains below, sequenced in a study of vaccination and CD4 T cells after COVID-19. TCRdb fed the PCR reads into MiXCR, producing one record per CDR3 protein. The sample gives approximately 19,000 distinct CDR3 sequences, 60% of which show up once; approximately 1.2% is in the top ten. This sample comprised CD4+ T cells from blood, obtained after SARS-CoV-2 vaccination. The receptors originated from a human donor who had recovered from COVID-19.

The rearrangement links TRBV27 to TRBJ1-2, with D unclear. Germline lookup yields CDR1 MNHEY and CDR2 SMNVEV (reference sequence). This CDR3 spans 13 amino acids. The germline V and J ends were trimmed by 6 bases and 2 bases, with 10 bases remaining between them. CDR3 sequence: CASSPRGNYGYTF. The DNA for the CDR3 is TGTGCCAGCAGCCCGAGAGGAAACTATGGCTACACCTTC.

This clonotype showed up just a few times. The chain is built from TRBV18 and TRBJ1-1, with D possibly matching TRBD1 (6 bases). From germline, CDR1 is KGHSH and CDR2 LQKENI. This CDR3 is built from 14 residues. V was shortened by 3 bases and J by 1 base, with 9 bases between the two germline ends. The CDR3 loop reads CASSPRTANTEAFF. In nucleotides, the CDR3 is TGTGCCAGCTCACCGCGGACAGCGAACACTGAAGCTTTCTTT.

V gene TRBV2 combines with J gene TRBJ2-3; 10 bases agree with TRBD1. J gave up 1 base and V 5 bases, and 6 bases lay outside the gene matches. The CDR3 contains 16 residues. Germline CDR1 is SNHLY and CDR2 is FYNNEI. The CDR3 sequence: CASSFQGQGGTDTQYF. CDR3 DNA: TGTGCCAGCAGTTTCCAAGGACAGGGGGGCACAGATACGCAGTATTTT.

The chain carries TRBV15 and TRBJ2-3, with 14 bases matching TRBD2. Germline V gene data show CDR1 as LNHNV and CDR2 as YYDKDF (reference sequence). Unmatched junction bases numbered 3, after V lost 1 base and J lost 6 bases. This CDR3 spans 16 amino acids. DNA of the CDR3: TGTGCCACCAGCAGAGCTGGGACTAGCGGGAGCGATACGCAGTATTTT. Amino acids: CATSRAGTSGSDTQYF.

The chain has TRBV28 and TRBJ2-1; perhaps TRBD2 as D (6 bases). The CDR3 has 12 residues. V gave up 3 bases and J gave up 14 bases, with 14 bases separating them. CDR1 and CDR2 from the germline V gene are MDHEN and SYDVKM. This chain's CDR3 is CASSFVAGKEFF. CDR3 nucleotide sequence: TGTGCCAGCAGTTTTGTGGCGGGAAAAGAGTTCTTC.

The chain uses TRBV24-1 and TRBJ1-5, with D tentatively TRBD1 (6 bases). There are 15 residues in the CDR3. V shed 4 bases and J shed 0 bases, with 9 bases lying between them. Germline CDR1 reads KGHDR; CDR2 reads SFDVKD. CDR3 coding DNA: TGTGCCACCAGTGAAGGACAGTATAGCAATCAGCCCCAGCATTTT. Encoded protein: CATSEGQYSNQPQHF.

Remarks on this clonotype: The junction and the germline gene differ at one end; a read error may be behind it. The CDR3 loop reads CASSIGLPRAKPSIDTQYF. The CDR3 nucleotides read TGTGCCAGTAGTATAGGTTTGCCTCGGGCGAAACCTAGCATAGATACGCAGTATTTT. V and J are TRBV19 and TRBJ2-3, with a tentative D call TRBD2 (5 bases). Germline-derived CDR1 and CDR2 are LNHDA and SQIVND (reference sequence). This CDR3 has 19 residues.

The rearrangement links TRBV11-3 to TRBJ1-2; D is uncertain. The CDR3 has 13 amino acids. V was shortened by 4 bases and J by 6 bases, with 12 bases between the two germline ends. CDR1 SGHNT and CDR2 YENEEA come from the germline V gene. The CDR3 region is CASSSIGWNGYTF. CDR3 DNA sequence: TGTGCCAGCAGCTCAATAGGGTGGAATGGCTACACCTTC.

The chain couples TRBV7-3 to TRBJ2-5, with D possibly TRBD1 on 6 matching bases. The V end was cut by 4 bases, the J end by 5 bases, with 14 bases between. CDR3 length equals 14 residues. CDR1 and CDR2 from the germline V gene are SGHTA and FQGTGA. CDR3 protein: CASSSTGWGETQYF. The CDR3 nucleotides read TGTGCCAGCAGCTCGACAGGTTGGGGGGAGACCCAGTACTTC.

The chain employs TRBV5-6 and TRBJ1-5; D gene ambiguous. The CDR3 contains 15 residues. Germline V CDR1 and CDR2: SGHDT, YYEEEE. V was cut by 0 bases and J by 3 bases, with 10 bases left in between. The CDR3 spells CASSLDPGSNQPQHF. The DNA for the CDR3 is TGTGCCAGCAGCTTGGATCCGGGATCCAATCAGCCCCAGCATTTT.

The CDR3 loop is CASSSAIRLISTDTQYF. In DNA form, the CDR3 reads TGTGCCAGCAGTTCCGCCATCAGACTGATTAGCACAGATACGCAGTATTTT. The chain links TRBV28 to TRBJ2-3, with D hard to call. The CDR3 runs to 17 residues. The V gene lost 4 bases and the J gene lost 0 bases, with 17 bases spanning the gap. Germline CDR1 is MDHEN and CDR2 is SYDVKM.

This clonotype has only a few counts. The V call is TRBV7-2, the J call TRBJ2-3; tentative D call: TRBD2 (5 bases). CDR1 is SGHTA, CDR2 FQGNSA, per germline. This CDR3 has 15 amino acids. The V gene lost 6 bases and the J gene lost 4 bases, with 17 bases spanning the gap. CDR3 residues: CASSPGTFGADTQYF. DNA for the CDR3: TGTGCCAGCAGTCCCGGCACATTCGGGGCAGATACGCAGTATTTT.

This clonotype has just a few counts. CDR3 protein: CASFGNTIYF. CDR3 DNA: TGTGCCAGCTTTGGAAACACCATATATTTT. This sequence joins TRBV6-1 and TRBJ1-3; D gene ambiguous. This CDR3 comprises 10 residues. The V end lost 8 bases, the J end lost 3 bases, and 2 bases lay between the germline ends. Germline V gene lookup returns CDR1 MNHNS and CDR2 SASEGT.

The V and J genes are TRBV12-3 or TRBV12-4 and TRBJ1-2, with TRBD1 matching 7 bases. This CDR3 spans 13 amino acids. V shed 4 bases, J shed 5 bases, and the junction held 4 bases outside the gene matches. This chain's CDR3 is CASSSLDRYGYTF. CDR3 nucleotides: TGTGCCAGCAGTTCCTTGGACAGGTATGGCTACACCTTC.

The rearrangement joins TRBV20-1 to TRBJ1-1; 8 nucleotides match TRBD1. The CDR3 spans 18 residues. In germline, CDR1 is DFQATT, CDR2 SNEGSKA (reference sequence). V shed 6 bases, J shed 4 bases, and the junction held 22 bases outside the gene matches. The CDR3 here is CSADGTGPSALRVTEAFF. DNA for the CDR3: TGCAGTGCGGATGGGACAGGACCGTCAGCGTTAAGGGTCACTGAAGCTTTCTTT.

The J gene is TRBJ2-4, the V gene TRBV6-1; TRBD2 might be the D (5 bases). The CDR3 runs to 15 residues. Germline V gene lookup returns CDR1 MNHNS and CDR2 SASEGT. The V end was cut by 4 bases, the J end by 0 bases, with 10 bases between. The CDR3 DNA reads TGTGCCAGCAGTGCCCTACGGGGAGCCAAAAACATTCAGTACTTC. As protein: CASSALRGAKNIQYF.

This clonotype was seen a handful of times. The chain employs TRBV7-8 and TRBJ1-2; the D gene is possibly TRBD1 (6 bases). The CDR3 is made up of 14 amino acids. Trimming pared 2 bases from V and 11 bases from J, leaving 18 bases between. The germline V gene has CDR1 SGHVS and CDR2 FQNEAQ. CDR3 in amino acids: CASSLSGRTAGYTF. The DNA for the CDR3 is TGTGCCAGCAGCTTAAGTGGACGGACAGCCGGATACACCTTC.

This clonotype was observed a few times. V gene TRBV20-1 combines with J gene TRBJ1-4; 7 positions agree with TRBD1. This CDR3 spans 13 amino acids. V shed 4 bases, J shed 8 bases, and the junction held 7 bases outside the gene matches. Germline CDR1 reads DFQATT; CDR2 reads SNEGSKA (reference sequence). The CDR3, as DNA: TGCAGTGCTAAGACAGGGCCTGGCGAAAAACTGTTTTTT. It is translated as CSAKTGPGEKLFF.

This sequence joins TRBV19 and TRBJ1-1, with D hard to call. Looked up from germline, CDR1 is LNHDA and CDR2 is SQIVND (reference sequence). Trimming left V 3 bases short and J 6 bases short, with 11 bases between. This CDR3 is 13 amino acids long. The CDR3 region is CASSISLLSEAFF. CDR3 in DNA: TGTGCCAGTAGTATTTCTTTGTTGTCTGAAGCTTTCTTT.

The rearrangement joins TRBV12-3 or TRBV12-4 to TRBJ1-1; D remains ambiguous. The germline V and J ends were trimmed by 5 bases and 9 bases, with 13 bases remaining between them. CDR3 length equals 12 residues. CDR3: CASSAGILKAFF. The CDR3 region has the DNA TGTGCCAGCAGTGCCGGGATCCTAAAAGCTTTCTTT.

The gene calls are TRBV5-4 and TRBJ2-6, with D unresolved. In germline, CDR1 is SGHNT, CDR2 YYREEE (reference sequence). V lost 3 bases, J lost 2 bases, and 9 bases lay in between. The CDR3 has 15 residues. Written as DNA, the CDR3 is TGTGCCAGCAGCTCGGTTCAAACTGGGGCCAACGTCCTGACTTTC. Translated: CASSSVQTGANVLTF.

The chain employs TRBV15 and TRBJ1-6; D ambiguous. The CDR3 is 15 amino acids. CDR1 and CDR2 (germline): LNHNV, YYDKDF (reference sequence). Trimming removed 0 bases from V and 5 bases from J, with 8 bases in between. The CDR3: CATSRDLGNNSPLHF. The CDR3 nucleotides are TGTGCCACCAGCAGAGATTTGGGGAATAATTCACCCCTCCACTTT. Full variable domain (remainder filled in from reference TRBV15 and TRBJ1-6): DAMVIQNPRYQVTQFGKPVTLSCSQTLNHNVMYWYQQKSSQAPKLLFHYYDKDFNNEADTPDNFQSRRPNTSFCFLDIRSPGLGDTAMYLCATSRDLGNNSPLHFGNGTRLTVT.

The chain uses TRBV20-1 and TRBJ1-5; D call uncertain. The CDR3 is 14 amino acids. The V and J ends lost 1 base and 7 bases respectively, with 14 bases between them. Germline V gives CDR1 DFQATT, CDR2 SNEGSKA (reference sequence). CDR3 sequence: CSARGEGPNQPQHF. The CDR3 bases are TGCAGTGCTAGAGGGGAGGGCCCTAACCAGCCCCAGCATTTT.

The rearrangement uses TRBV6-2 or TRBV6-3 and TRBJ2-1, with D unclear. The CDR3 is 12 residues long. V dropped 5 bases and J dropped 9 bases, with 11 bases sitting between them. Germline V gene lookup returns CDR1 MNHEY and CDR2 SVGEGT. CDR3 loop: CASSQDGFEQFF. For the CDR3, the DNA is TGTGCCAGCAGTCAAGACGGGTTTGAGCAGTTCTTC.

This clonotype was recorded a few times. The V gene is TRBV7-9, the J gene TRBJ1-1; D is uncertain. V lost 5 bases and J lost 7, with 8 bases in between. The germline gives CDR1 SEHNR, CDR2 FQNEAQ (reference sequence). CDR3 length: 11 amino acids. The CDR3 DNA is TGTGCCAGCAGCCCTCTGGTTGAAGCTTTCTTT. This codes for CASSPLVEAFF.